Below, 12 T cell receptor beta chains from the same sample are listed, as sequenced in a study of blood T cell repertoires in COVID-19. Sequencing used immunoSEQ multiplex PCR; TCRdb keeps in-frame clones, though not all of them. The top ten clones hold 6% to 7% of a sample with just under 350,000 clones, more than 75% of them seen once. The specimen was peripheral blood. All receptors come from a woman aged 50 to 60 with COVID-19, enrolled during active disease.

V is TRBV28 and J is TRBJ1-5; D not resolved. Trimming left V 7 bases short and J 1 base short, with 8 bases between. The CDR3 extends over 13 amino acids. Germline assignment: CDR1 MDHEN and CDR2 SYDVKM. In nucleotides, the CDR3 is TGTGCCAGCATCGGGGAGAGCAATCAGCCCCAGCATTTT. This sequence encodes CASIGESNQPQHF.

This chain joins TRBV5-6 and TRBJ2-3, with 8 bases lining up with TRBD1. Germline assignment: CDR1 SGHDT and CDR2 YYEEEE. This CDR3 spans 16 amino acids. V gave up 4 bases and J gave up 1 base; unmatched junction bases: 8. CDR3 protein: CASSADRGGGTDTQYF. DNA of the CDR3: TGTGCCAGCAGCGCCGACAGGGGCGGGGGCACAGATACGCAGTATTTT.

This chain links TRBV28 with TRBJ1-1; TRBD1 aligns across 10 bases. V lost 3 bases and J lost 8; bases outside the gene matches: 3. This CDR3 has 13 amino acids. The germline V gene encodes CDR1 MDHEN and CDR2 SYDVKM. CDR3 loop: CASSFPGQGEAFF. CDR3 in DNA: TGTGCCAGCAGTTTTCCGGGACAGGGGGAAGCTTTCTTT.

The CDR3 region is CASSVAMGAYNEQFF. The CDR3 DNA is TGTGCCAGCAGCGTAGCGATGGGGGCATACAATGAGCAGTTCTTC. The chain employs TRBV9 and TRBJ2-1, with D possibly TRBD1 on 6 matching bases. V was pared by 0 bases and J by 4 bases, with 11 bases between. CDR1 is SGDLS and CDR2 is YYNGEE in the germline V gene. The CDR3 is 15 residues long.

The chain combines TRBV2 with TRBJ1-5, with 8 bases that match TRBD1. Germline loops: CDR1 SNHLY, CDR2 FYNNEI. There are 17 residues in the CDR3. Unmatched junction bases numbered 14, after V lost 6 bases and J lost 4 bases. The chain's CDR3 is CASRSLWTGKGNQPQHF. The CDR3 DNA reads TGTGCCAGCAGATCCCTCTGGACAGGGAAGGGGAATCAGCCCCAGCATTTT.

The count of this clone is one. The genes are TRBV7-9 and TRBJ2-7, with 14 positions matching TRBD2. CDR1 and CDR2 from the germline V gene are SEHNR and FQNEAQ (reference sequence). CDR3 length equals 17 residues. After removal of 1 base from V and 3 bases from J, the junction contained 5 bases not matched to a gene. The CDR3 DNA follows: TGTGCCAGCAGCTTAGGGGGACTAGCGGGGGAACTCTACGAGCAGTACTTC. This gives the protein CASSLGGLAGELYEQYF.

The chain carries TRBV5-8 and TRBJ1-2, with no clear D. The V end was cut by 1 base, the J end by 8 bases, with 9 bases between. CDR1 SGHTS and CDR2 YDEGEE come from the germline V gene. The CDR3 sequence is 12 residues long. CDR3: CASSLYGRGYTF. The DNA of the CDR3 is TGTGCCAGCAGCTTGTACGGGAGAGGCTACACCTTC.

V is TRBV29-1 and J is TRBJ2-7; D possibly corresponds to TRBD2 (7 bases). Looked up from germline, CDR1 is SQVTM and CDR2 is ANQGSEA. This CDR3 spans 13 amino acids. The germline V and J ends were trimmed by 3 bases and 3 bases, with 12 bases remaining between them. CDR3: CSVDRGAGYEQYF. CDR3 bases: TGCAGCGTTGATCGGGGGGCGGGCTACGAGCAGTACTTC.

The genes are TRBV4-2 and TRBJ1-3; 7 nucleotides align to TRBD1. CDR3 length: 17 amino acids. In germline, CDR1 is LGHNA, CDR2 YNFKEQ. The junction had 8 bases not matched to a gene; V was cut back by 1 base and J by 2 bases. CDR3 sequence: CASSQVRGLGTGNTIYF. DNA of the CDR3: TGTGCCAGCAGCCAAGTAAGGGGGCTTGGGACTGGAAACACCATATATTTT.

The rearrangement uses TRBV19 and TRBJ1-2; a weak D match, TRBD1 (5 bases). CDR1 is LNHDA and CDR2 is SQIVND in the germline V gene (reference sequence). The CDR3 covers 13 residues. V was pared by 3 bases and J by 2 bases, with 7 bases between. The CDR3 sequence: CASSINRNYGYTF. The CDR3 nucleotides are TGTGCCAGTAGTATCAACAGGAACTATGGCTACACCTTC.

The chain employs TRBV19 and TRBJ2-4, with D unclear. Germline V lookup: CDR1 LNHDA, CDR2 SQIVND (reference sequence). The V and J ends lost 1 base and 5 bases respectively, with 3 bases between them. This CDR3 has 12 residues. The CDR3 coding sequence is TGTGCCAGTAGTATAGTAGAAAACATTCAGTACTTC. Translating it yields CASSIVENIQYF.

The count of this clone is one. V is TRBV18 and J is TRBJ1-3; TRBD1 agrees at 10 bases. Germline lookup yields CDR1 KGHSH and CDR2 LQKENI. This CDR3 spans 16 amino acids. V trimming: 1 base; J trimming: 3 bases; junction bases outside the gene matches: 3. As DNA, the CDR3 is TGTGCCAGCTCACCACGACAGGGGGCGGATGGAAACACCATATATTTT. Residues: CASSPRQGADGNTIYF.